Listed below are T cell receptor beta chains from one sample, sequenced in a study of blood T cell repertoires in COVID-19. TCRdb's copy holds only in-frame clones and misses some; the assay was immunoSEQ multiplex PCR. Among approximately 500,000 clones listed, 80% to 90% were seen once. Sequencing input: peripheral blood. Receptors originate from a human donor in a cohort sampled during active COVID-19. Both conserved end residues are part of each CDR3. The order of the fields is V gene, D gene, J gene, clone size, CDR3 DNA, CDR3 protein. D genes are given only for firm matches. Some rows have no size entry. The others give once, few or many, or a class for an expanded clone.

v_gene: TRBV10-3; d_gene: TRBD2; j_gene: TRBJ2-7; abundance: few; CDR3nt: TGTGCCATCAGCCCCGAGCGGGAGCACTACGAGCAGTACTTC; CDR3aa: CAISPEREHYEQYF
v_gene: TRBV6-1; d_gene: TRBD1; j_gene: TRBJ1-1; abundance: -; CDR3nt: TGTGCCAGCAGTGAAGCTAAGGGGGCTGCTTTCTTT; CDR3aa: CASSEAKGAAFF
v_gene: TRBV7-8; d_gene: -; j_gene: TRBJ2-7; abundance: -; CDR3nt: TGTGCCAGCAGCTTTAGGGATAGGGGGGGCGAGCAGTACTTC; CDR3aa: CASSFRDRGGEQYF
v_gene: TRBV6-5; d_gene: TRBD2; j_gene: TRBJ2-2; abundance: once; CDR3nt: TGTGCCAGCTCTCGGGCTAGCGGGAGGGGGGAGCTGTTTTTT; CDR3aa: CASSRASGRGELFF
v_gene: TRBV11-2; d_gene: TRBD1; j_gene: TRBJ2-5; abundance: -; CDR3nt: TGTGCCAGCAGCTTAGATCAAAAATTTAGGGACAGGAATGAGACCCAGTACTTC; CDR3aa: CASSLDQKFRDRNETQYF
v_gene: TRBV5-8; d_gene: -; j_gene: TRBJ2-1; abundance: -; CDR3nt: TGTGCCAGCAGCTTGGATCGCCTCAGGGGTGCACATGAGCAGTTCTTC; CDR3aa: CASSLDRLRGAHEQFF
v_gene: TRBV6-1; d_gene: -; j_gene: TRBJ2-7; abundance: -; CDR3nt: TGTGCCAGCAGTGACAGGGCCCGCTACGAGCAGTACTTC; CDR3aa: CASSDRARYEQYF
v_gene: TRBV11-3; d_gene: TRBD2; j_gene: TRBJ2-1; abundance: -; CDR3nt: TGTGCCAGCAGCTTCGGGACTAGCGGCAATGAGCAGTTCTTC; CDR3aa: CASSFGTSGNEQFF
v_gene: TRBV30; d_gene: TRBD2; j_gene: TRBJ2-7; abundance: -; CDR3nt: TGTGCCTGTACATTCCTGGGAGTAGCGGGAGGTTCCGAGCAGTACTTC; CDR3aa: CACTFLGVAGGSEQYF
v_gene: TRBV14; d_gene: -; j_gene: TRBJ2-5; abundance: -; CDR3nt: TGTGCCAGCAGCCAAGCACTCTTCGGGGCCCAGTACTTC; CDR3aa: CASSQALFGAQYF
v_gene: TRBV11-2; d_gene: -; j_gene: TRBJ2-5; abundance: -; CDR3nt: TGTGCCAGCAGCTTAGAGGGGGCGAATCCTTACTTC; CDR3aa: CASSLEGANPYF
v_gene: TRBV6-6; d_gene: TRBD1; j_gene: TRBJ2-7; abundance: few; CDR3nt: TGTGCCACCCTACCGGGACAGGGCCTCTACGAGCAGTACTTC; CDR3aa: CATLPGQGLYEQYF
v_gene: TRBV29-1; d_gene: -; j_gene: TRBJ1-3; abundance: few; CDR3nt: TGCAGCGTTGAAGCGGGGACTGGAAACACCATATATTTT; CDR3aa: CSVEAGTGNTIYF
v_gene: TRBV5-4; d_gene: TRBD2; j_gene: TRBJ2-5; abundance: few; CDR3nt: TGTGCCAGCAGCCGGTACGGTAGCGGGAGGGAGACCCAGTACTTC; CDR3aa: CASSRYGSGRETQYF
v_gene: TRBV30; d_gene: -; j_gene: TRBJ1-4; abundance: -; CDR3nt: TGTGCCTGGAGTGGGCGGGGGACTGCAACTAATGAAAAACTGTTTTTT; CDR3aa: CAWSGRGTATNEKLFF
v_gene: TRBV7-6; d_gene: -; j_gene: TRBJ1-3; abundance: -; CDR3nt: TGTGCCAGCTCTGGCCCAGATTTCGGAAACACCATATATTTT; CDR3aa: CASSGPDFGNTIYF
v_gene: TRBV11-3; d_gene: -; j_gene: TRBJ2-1; abundance: once; CDR3nt: TGTGCCAGCAGCCCTCGGACAGAGATAATGTCCTACAATGAGCAGTTCTTC; CDR3aa: CASSPRTEIMSYNEQFF
v_gene: TRBV5-1; d_gene: -; j_gene: TRBJ1-1; abundance: -; CDR3nt: TGCGCCAGCAGCTTGGACTCAACCAACACTGAAGCTTTCTTT; CDR3aa: CASSLDSTNTEAFF
v_gene: TRBV10-3; d_gene: TRBD2; j_gene: TRBJ2-4; abundance: -; CDR3nt: TGTGCCACCCTTAGCGGGATCGGGGCCAAAAACATTCAGTACTTC; CDR3aa: CATLSGIGAKNIQYF
v_gene: TRBV7-8; d_gene: TRBD1; j_gene: TRBJ1-1; abundance: few; CDR3nt: TGTGCCAGCAGCCTGAGACAGGGGGCGCCGGGCACTGAAGCTTTCTTT; CDR3aa: CASSLRQGAPGTEAFF
v_gene: TRBV3-1/TRBV3-2; d_gene: -; j_gene: TRBJ2-7; abundance: few; CDR3nt: TGTGCCAGCAGCCAAGAAGAGAGGTCCGAGCAGTACTTC; CDR3aa: CASSQEERSEQYF
v_gene: TRBV5-1; d_gene: TRBD2; j_gene: TRBJ2-1; abundance: -; CDR3nt: TGCGCCAGCGGCCAGGGAGGGGATGAGCAGTTCTTC; CDR3aa: CASGQGGDEQFF
v_gene: TRBV2; d_gene: -; j_gene: TRBJ2-3; abundance: -; CDR3nt: TGTGCCAGCAGTGCGTCCGGGGGCACAGATACGCAGTATTTT; CDR3aa: CASSASGGTDTQYF
v_gene: TRBV6-5; d_gene: TRBD2; j_gene: TRBJ2-7; abundance: -; CDR3nt: TGTGCCAGCAGTACTCGGACTAGCACTGCCTACGAGCAGTACTTC; CDR3aa: CASSTRTSTAYEQYF
v_gene: TRBV10-1; d_gene: TRBD2; j_gene: TRBJ2-2; abundance: -; CDR3nt: TGCGCCAGCAGTTTCGGGACTAGCGACCTAGCGGGGGAGCTGTTTTTT; CDR3aa: CASSFGTSDLAGELFF